The sequence of this T cell receptor (beta chain) was determined in a study of blood T cell repertoires in COVID-19. Libraries were prepared by immunoSEQ multiplex PCR; TCRdb keeps only in-frame clonotypes and omits some of them. The sample yields under 200,000 clones, about 84% seen once. There are 18 residues in the CDR3. In germline, CDR1 is SGDLS, CDR2 YYNGEE. Trimming cost V 4 bases and J 4 bases, with 25 bases left between them. Those enrolled, adults aged roughly 18 to 95 years, came from about two dozen US areas. This TCR was sampled from a man aged 50-60 years who had recovered from COVID-19. The rearrangement joins TRBV9 to TRBJ2-3; tentatively, D is TRBD2 (7 bases). Material for sequencing was PBMCs or T cells enriched from blood (not recorded which). CDR3 protein: CASSPGIGAGAVADTQYF. Written as DNA, the CDR3 is TGTGCCAGCAGCCCCGGGATCGGCGCGGGGGCAGTCGCAGATACGCAGTATTTT.